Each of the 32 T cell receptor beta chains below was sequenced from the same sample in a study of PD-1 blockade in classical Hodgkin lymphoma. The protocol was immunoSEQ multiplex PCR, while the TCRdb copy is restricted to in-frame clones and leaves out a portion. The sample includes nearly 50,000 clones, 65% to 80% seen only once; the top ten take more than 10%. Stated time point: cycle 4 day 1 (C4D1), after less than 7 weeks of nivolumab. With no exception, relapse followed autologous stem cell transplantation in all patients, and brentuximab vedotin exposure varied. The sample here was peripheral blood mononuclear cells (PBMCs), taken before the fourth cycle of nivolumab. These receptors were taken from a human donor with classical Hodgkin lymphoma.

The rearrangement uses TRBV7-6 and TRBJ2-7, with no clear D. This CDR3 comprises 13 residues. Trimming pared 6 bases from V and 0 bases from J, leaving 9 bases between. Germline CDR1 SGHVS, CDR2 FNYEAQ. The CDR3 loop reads CASSPRLSYEQYF. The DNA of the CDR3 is TGTGCCAGCAGTCCGCGACTCTCCTACGAGCAGTACTTC.

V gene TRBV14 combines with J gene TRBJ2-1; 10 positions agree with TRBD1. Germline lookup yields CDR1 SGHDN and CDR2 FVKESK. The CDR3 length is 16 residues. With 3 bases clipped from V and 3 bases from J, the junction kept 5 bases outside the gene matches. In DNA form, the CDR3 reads TGTGCCAGCAGCCAGGTGACAGGGGGCCTCTACAATGAGCAGTTCTTC. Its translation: CASSQVTGGLYNEQFF.

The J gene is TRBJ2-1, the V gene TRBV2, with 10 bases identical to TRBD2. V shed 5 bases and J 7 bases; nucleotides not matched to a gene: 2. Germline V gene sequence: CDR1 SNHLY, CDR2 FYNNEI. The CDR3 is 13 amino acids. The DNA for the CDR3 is TGTGCCAGCAGTCTAGCGGGAGAAAATGAGCAGTTCTTC. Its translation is CASSLAGENEQFF.

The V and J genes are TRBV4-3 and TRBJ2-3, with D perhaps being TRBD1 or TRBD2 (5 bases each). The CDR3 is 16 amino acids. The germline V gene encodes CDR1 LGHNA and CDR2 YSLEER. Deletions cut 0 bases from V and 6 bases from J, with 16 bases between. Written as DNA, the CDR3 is TGCGCCAGCAGCCAAGAAGGGGTCGGACTTGAGGATACGCAGTATTTT. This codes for CASSQEGVGLEDTQYF.

CDR3: CASSLPRGGDIQYF. Here the CDR3 DNA reads TGTGCCAGCAGTTTGCCCCGGGGGGGAGACATTCAGTACTTC. The rearrangement links TRBV28 to TRBJ2-4, with 8 bases that match TRBD2. There are 14 residues in the CDR3. The ends lost 3 bases at V and 8 bases at J; junction bases unmatched: 6. CDR1 and CDR2 (germline): MDHEN, SYDVKM. The variable domain in full, completed from reference TRBV28 and TRBJ2-4, reads DVKVTQSSRYLVKRTGEKVFLECVQDMDHENMFWYRQDPGLGLRLIYFSYDVKMKEKGDIPEGYSVSREKKERFSLILESASTNQTSMYLCASSLPRGGDIQYFGAGTRLSVL.

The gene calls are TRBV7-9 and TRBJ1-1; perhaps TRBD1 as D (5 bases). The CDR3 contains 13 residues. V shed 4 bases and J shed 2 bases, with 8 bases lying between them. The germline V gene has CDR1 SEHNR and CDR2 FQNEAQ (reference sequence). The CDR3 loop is CASSSGPNTEAFF. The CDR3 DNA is TGTGCCAGCAGCTCAGGGCCCAACACTGAAGCTTTCTTT.

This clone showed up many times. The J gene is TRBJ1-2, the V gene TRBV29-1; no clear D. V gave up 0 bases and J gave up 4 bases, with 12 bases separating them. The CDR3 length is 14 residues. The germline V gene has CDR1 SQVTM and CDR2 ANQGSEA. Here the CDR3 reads CSVEEDEGVYGYTF. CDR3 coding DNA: TGCAGCGTTGAAGAAGACGAGGGCGTCTATGGCTACACCTTC.

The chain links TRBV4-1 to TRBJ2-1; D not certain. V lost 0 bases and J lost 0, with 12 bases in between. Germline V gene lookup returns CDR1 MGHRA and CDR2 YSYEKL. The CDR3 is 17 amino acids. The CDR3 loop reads CASSQDPLGLSYNEQFF. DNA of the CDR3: TGCGCCAGCAGCCAAGATCCCCTAGGTCTCTCCTACAATGAGCAGTTCTTC.

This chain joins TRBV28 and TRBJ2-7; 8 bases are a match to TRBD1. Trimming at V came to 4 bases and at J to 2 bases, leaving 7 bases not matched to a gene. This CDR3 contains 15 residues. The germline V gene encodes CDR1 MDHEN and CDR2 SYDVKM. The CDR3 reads CASSYPGTGAYEQYF. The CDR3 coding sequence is TGTGCCAGCAGTTACCCCGGGACAGGAGCCTACGAGCAGTACTTC.

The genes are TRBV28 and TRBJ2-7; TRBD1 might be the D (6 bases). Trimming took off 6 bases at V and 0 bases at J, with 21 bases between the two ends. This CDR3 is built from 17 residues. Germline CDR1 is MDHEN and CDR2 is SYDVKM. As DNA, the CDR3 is TGTGCCAGCAGCCCTGCCTCGAACAGGGAAAGCTCCTACGAGCAGTACTTC. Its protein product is CASSPASNRESSYEQYF.

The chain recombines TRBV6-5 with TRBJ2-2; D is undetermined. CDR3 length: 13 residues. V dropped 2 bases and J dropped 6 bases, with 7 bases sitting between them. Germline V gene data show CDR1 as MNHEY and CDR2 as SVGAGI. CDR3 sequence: CASSYGQAGELFF. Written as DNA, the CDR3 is TGTGCCAGCAGTTACGGGCAGGCCGGGGAGCTGTTTTTT.

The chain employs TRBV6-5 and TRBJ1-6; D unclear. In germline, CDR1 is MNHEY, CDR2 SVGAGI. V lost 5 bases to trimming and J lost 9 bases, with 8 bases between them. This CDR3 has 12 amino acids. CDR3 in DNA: TGTGCCAGCAGTCCCAGAGGTTCACCCCTCCACTTT. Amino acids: CASSPRGSPLHF.

CDR3 nucleotide sequence: TGTGCCAGCAGTTTATTAAAGCTAATACAGGGGGGCAATCAGCCCCAGCATTTT. Translation: CASSLLKLIQGGNQPQHF. This chain connects TRBV28 to TRBJ1-5; 8 nucleotides align to TRBD1. Germline-derived CDR1 and CDR2 are MDHEN and SYDVKM. The CDR3 length is 18 residues. V trimming: 1 base; J trimming: 2 bases; junction bases outside the gene matches: 10.

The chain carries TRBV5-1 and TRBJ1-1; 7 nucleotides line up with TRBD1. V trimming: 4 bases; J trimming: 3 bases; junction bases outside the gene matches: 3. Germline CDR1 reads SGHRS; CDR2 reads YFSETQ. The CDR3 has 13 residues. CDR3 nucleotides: TGCGCCAGCAGCCACGGACAGGACACTGAAGCTTTCTTT. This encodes CASSHGQDTEAFF.

The CDR3: CASSRTSGSFYEQYF. Written as DNA, the CDR3 is TGTGCCAGCAGCCGGACTAGCGGGAGTTTCTACGAGCAGTACTTC. J is TRBJ2-7 and V is TRBV6-5, with 13 bases aligning to TRBD2. This CDR3 is built from 15 residues. V lost 6 bases and J lost 3; bases outside the gene matches: 5. Germline CDR1 reads MNHEY; CDR2 reads SVGAGI.

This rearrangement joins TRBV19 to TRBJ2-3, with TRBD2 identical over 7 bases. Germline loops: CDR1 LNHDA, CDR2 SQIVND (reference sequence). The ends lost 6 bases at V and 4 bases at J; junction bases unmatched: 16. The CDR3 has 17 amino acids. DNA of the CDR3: TGTGCCAGTAGCCTCCTCGGGGCGGGAGTGGTCGCAGATACGCAGTATTTT. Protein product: CASSLLGAGVVADTQYF.

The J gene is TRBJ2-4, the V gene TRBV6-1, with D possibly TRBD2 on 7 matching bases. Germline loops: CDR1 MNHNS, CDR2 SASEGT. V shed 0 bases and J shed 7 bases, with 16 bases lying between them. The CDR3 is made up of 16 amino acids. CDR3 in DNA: TGTGCCAGCAGTGAAGCGGAAAGGGGGACTAACAACATTCAGTACTTC. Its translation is CASSEAERGTNNIQYF.

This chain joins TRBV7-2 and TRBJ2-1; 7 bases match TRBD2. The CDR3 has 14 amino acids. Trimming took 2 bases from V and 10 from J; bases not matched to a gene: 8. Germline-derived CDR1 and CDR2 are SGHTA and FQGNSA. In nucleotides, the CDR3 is TGTGCCAGCAGCTTAAGGCGGGAGTCTTCCGAGCAGTTCTTC. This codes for CASSLRRESSEQFF.

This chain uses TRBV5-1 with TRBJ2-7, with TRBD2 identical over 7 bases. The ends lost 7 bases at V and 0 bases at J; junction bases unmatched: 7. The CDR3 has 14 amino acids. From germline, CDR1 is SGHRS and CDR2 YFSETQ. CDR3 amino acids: CASCLREYSYEQYF. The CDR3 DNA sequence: TGCGCCAGCTGTTTGCGGGAGTACTCCTACGAGCAGTACTTC.

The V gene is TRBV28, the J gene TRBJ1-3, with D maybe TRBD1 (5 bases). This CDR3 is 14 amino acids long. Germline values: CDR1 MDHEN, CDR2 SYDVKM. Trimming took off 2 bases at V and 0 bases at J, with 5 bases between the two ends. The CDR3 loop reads CASSLDSSGNTIYF. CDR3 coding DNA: TGTGCCAGCAGTTTAGACAGCTCTGGAAACACCATATATTTT.

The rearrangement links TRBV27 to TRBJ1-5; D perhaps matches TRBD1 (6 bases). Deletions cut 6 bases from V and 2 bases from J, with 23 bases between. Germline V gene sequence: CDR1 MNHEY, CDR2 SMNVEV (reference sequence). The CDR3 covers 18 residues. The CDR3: CASSLHTPWGPGNQPQHF. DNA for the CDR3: TGTGCCAGCAGCCTCCATACGCCATGGGGGCCGGGCAATCAGCCCCAGCATTTT.

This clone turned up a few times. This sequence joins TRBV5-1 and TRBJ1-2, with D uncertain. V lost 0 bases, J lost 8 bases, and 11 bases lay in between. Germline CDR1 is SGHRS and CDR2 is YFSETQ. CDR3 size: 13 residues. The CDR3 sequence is CASSLGASWGYTF. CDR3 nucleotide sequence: TGCGCCAGCAGCTTGGGGGCATCCTGGGGCTACACCTTC.

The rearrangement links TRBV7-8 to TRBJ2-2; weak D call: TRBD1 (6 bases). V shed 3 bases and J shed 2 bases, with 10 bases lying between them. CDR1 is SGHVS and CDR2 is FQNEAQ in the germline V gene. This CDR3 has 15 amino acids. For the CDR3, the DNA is TGTGCCAGCAGCTTCCGGGGACATAACACCGGGGAGCTGTTTTTT. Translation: CASSFRGHNTGELFF.

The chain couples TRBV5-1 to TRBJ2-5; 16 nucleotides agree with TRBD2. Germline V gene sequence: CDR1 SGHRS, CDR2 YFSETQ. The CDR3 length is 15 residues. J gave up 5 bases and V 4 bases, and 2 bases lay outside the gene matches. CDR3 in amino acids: CASSTGLAGGETQYF. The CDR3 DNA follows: TGCGCCAGCAGCACGGGACTAGCGGGAGGGGAGACCCAGTACTTC.

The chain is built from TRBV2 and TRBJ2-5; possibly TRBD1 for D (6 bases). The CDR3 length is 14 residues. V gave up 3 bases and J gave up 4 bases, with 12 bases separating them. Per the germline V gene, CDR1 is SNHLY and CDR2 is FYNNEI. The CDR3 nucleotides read TGTGCCAGCAGTGATTGGGGGCCAGTAGAGACCCAGTACTTC. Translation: CASSDWGPVETQYF.

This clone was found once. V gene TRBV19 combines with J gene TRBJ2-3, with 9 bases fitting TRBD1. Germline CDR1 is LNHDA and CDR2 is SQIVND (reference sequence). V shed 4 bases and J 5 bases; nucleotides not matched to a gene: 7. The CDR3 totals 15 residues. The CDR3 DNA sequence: TGTGCCAGTAGTACACCGGGACAGGGAGGAGATACGCAGTATTTT. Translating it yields CASSTPGQGGDTQYF.

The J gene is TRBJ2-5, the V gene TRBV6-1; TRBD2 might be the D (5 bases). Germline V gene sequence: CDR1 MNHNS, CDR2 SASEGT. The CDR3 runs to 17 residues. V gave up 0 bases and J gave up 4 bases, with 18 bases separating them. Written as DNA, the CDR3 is TGTGCCAGCAGTGAAGCGCCAGGCCCCCGGGCGGGAGAGACCCAGTACTTC. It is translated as CASSEAPGPRAGETQYF.

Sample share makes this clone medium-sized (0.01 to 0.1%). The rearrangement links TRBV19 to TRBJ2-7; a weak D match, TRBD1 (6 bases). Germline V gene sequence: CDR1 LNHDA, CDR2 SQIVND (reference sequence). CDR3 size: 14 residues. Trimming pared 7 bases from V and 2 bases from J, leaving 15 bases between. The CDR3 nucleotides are TGTGCCAGTAAGACCACAGGGACGACCTACGAGCAGTACTTC. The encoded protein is CASKTTGTTYEQYF.

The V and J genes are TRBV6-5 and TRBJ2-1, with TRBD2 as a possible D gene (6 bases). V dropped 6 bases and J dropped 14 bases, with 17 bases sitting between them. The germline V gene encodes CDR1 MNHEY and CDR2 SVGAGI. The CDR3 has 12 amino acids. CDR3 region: CASSSGPWGEFF. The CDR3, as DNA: TGTGCCAGCAGCTCCGGCCCTTGGGGGGAGTTCTTC.

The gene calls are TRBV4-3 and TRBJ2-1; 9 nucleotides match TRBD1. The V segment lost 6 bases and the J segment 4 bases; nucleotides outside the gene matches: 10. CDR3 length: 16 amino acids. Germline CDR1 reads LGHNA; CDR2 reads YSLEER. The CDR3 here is CASSHEGQGSYNEQFF. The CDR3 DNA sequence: TGCGCCAGCAGTCACGAGGGACAGGGATCTTACAATGAGCAGTTCTTC.

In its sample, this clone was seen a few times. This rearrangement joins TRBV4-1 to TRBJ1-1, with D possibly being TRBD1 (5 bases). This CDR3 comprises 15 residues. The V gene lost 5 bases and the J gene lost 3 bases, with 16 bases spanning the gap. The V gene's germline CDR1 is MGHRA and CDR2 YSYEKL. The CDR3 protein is CASSFRIGAYTEAFF. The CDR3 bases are TGCGCCAGCAGCTTTCGAATCGGGGCCTACACTGAAGCTTTCTTT.

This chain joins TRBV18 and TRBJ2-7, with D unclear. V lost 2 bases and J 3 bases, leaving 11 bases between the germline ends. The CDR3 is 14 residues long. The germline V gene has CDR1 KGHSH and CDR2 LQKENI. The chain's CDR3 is CASSPSIGNYEQYF. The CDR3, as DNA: TGTGCCAGCTCACCATCTATTGGGAACTACGAGCAGTACTTC.